This record concerns one T cell receptor beta chain sequence. Its target is not known. With V trimmed by 3 bases and J by 3 bases, 11 bases remained unmatched. This CDR3 is 17 amino acids long. From germline, CDR1 is KGHSH and CDR2 LQKENI. Researchers ran the PCR with 60 Vbeta and 13 Jbeta primers. Sequencing was performed with immunoSEQ multiplex PCR; in TCRdb, only in-frame clones are kept and a portion is missing. The sample shows roughly 36,000 clones, 74% of them seen only once. This entry is derived from a study of cytomegalovirus exposure and HLA in healthy donors. Study-level findings and limits: In presence/absence analyses, roughly uniform sequencing depth across donors was assumed. Rarity characterized most TCR sequences, yet some public TCRs appeared in many donors.

The specimen was PBMCs. The origin of this receptor is a man under 40 in good health and CMV-seronegative. The V and J genes are TRBV18 and TRBJ2-3, with TRBD2 matching over 8 bases. CDR3 region: CASSPPGGSGKTDTQYF. CDR3 nucleotides: TGTGCCAGCTCACCCCCCGGGGGTAGCGGGAAGACAGATACGCAGTATTTT.